Listed here are 30 T cell receptor beta chains from one sample, sequenced in a study of human T cells and chemical hapten exposure. The sample's time point: pre-sensitization, week 0. Treatment of the sample: therapeutic diphenylcyclopropenone sensitization with weekly scalp DPC. MiXCR was run by TCRdb on the RACE reads, yielding one entry per CDR3 protein. This repertoire shows a few hundred thousand distinct CDR3 sequences, 5.5% found once; its top ten account for around 8.8%. The specimen comprised whole blood, sampled in connection with sensitization to the hapten diphenylcyclopropenone (DPC). Receptors were obtained from a woman aged 18-29 years with alopecia areata. Some clones in this sample may be carry-over from other donors' samples.

This clonotype was observed many times. The CDR3 bases are TGTGCCAGCTCGGTCCAAGAGAGCAGCCACTACGAGCAGTACTTC. Its translation: CASSVQESSHYEQYF. The chain combines TRBV18 with TRBJ2-7, with D unclear. Deletions cut 6 bases from V and 3 bases from J, with 18 bases between. Per the germline V gene, CDR1 is KGHSH and CDR2 is LQKENI. The CDR3 loop spans 15 amino acids.

V usage is TRBV21-1 and J usage is TRBJ1-6. TRBV21-1 is annotated as a pseudogene. This CDR3 has 17 residues. The CDR3 bases are TGTGCCAGCAGCAAGGAAATGGAAAGCTCCTATAATTCACCCCTCCACTTT. It encodes CASSKEMESSYNSPLHF.

This clonotype was found many times. CDR3 region: CSATTVEAFF. The CDR3 nucleotides are TGCAGCGCTACGACAGTAGAAGCTTTCTTT. The chain joins TRBV29-1 to TRBJ1-1, with D possibly being TRBD1 (5 bases). CDR3 size: 10 residues. Germline values: CDR1 SQVTM, CDR2 ANQGSEA. V dropped 7 bases and J dropped 8 bases, with 11 bases sitting between them.

Concerning this clonotype itself: A read error may be the cause here, since a much bigger clone is one base away. The conserved phenylalanine or tryptophan normally closing the CDR3 is absent here, so this likely arose from a read error. The rearrangement uses TRBV29-1 and TRBJ1-1, with D possibly being TRBD1 (6 bases). Germline CDR1 SQVTM, CDR2 ANQGSEA. This CDR3 is 13 amino acids long. V was trimmed by 5 bases and J by 6 bases, leaving 16 bases between them. DNA for the CDR3: TGCAGCGTTCTCTCCGGCAGGGGTGCTGAAGCTTTCTTA. Translated, it gives CSVLSGRGAEAFL.

This clonotype came up many times. The chain recombines TRBV6-2 or TRBV6-3 with TRBJ2-3; tentatively, D is TRBD2 (5 bases). The CDR3 sequence is 13 residues long. Looked up from germline, CDR1 is MNHEY and CDR2 is SVGEGT. The germline V and J ends were trimmed by 7 bases and 0 bases, with 8 bases remaining between them. The DNA of the CDR3 is TGTGCCAGCAAATGGACTAGCACAGATACGCAGTATTTT. It specifies CASKWTSTDTQYF.

The chain joins TRBV6-5 to TRBJ2-5; D remains unclear. Trimming left V 8 bases short and J 1 base short, with 8 bases between. The CDR3 has 12 residues. CDR1 and CDR2 from the germline V gene are MNHEY and SVGAGI. The CDR3 spells CASARAQETQYF. CDR3 coding DNA: TGTGCCAGCGCCCGGGCCCAAGAGACCCAGTACTTC.

This clonotype was counted between two and nine times. This chain uses TRBV7-2 with TRBJ1-4; no firm D call. Germline V gene data show CDR1 as SGHTA and CDR2 as FQGNSA. The germline V and J ends were trimmed by 4 bases and 4 bases, with 10 bases remaining between them. CDR3 length equals 14 residues. The CDR3 DNA reads TGTGCCAGCAGCTCGAGACGGAGTAATGAAAAACTGTTTTTT. Residues: CASSSRRSNEKLFF.

The table lists this clonotype with a few counts. V gene TRBV20-1 combines with J gene TRBJ2-1; D gene unclear. This CDR3 has 14 amino acids. The V end lost 7 bases, the J end lost 3 bases, and 16 bases lay between the germline ends. Germline V gives CDR1 DFQATT, CDR2 SNEGSKA (reference sequence). The CDR3, as DNA: TGCAGTGGAACGTCTTATGGGGACTACAATGAGCAGTTCTTC. Residues: CSGTSYGDYNEQFF.

This clonotype was seen a handful of times. The chain employs TRBV20-1 and TRBJ1-1; TRBD1 agrees at 7 bases. V gave up 7 bases and J gave up 0 bases; unmatched junction bases: 8. The CDR3 totals 14 residues. Germline V CDR1 and CDR2: DFQATT, SNEGSKA (reference sequence). The CDR3 is CSVESGTVNTEAFF. CDR3 in DNA: TGCAGTGTTGAGTCCGGGACAGTGAACACTGAAGCTTTCTTT.

This clonotype was picked up a small number of times. V gene TRBV20-1 combines with J gene TRBJ1-1, with 11 bases lining up with TRBD1. This CDR3 has 15 residues. Trimming removed 7 bases from V and 0 bases from J; junction bases left unmatched: 7. In germline, CDR1 is DFQATT, CDR2 SNEGSKA (reference sequence). This CDR3 is CSVPGQGVMNTEAFF. The CDR3 DNA reads TGCAGTGTCCCGGGACAGGGGGTTATGAACACTGAAGCTTTCTTT.

This clonotype was seen only a few times. The V gene is TRBV10-3, the J gene TRBJ1-2, with 7 bases lining up with TRBD1. Germline V gene lookup returns CDR1 ENHRY and CDR2 SYGVKD. CDR3 length equals 15 residues. V gave up 4 bases and J gave up 3 bases; unmatched junction bases: 8. The CDR3 nucleotides read TGTGCCATCAGTGCAGGAGGGACAGCTGACTATGGCTACACCTTC. Translation: CAISAGGTADYGYTF.

This clonotype came up a few times. This chain links TRBV7-9 with TRBJ1-6; 12 bases agree with TRBD1. Germline V gene lookup returns CDR1 SEHNR and CDR2 FQNEAQ (reference sequence). The CDR3 is 18 residues long. Trimming removed 3 bases from V and 7 bases from J; junction bases left unmatched: 10. CDR3 in DNA: TGTGCCAGCAGCTTGGGGACAGGGGGCGTTCCGACGAATTCACCCCTCCACTTT. Encoded protein: CASSLGTGGVPTNSPLHF.

This clonotype turned up a few times. This sequence joins TRBV7-6 and TRBJ2-3, with D maybe TRBD1 (6 bases). This CDR3 is 18 amino acids long. V was clipped by 4 bases and J by 10 bases, with 30 bases between them. Germline values: CDR1 SGHVS, CDR2 FNYEAQ. This CDR3 is CASSSDSGTKSRRPPQYF. As DNA, the CDR3 is TGTGCCAGCAGCTCCGATTCCGGGACAAAATCCCGTCGCCCTCCGCAGTATTTT.

This clonotype has ten or more counts. The genes are TRBV20-1 and TRBJ2-4; TRBD1 matches 8 bases. This CDR3 has 14 amino acids. V dropped 5 bases and J dropped 1; count of bases not matched to a gene: 4. Germline CDR1 DFQATT, CDR2 SNEGSKA (reference sequence). The CDR3 region has the DNA TGCAGTGCTCAGCGACAGGGGGCCAAAAACATTCAGTACTTC. Amino acid sequence: CSAQRQGAKNIQYF.

This clonotype was recorded many times. This chain uses TRBV9 with TRBJ2-7; D remains ambiguous. Germline loops: CDR1 SGDLS, CDR2 YYNGEE. The CDR3 consists of 12 residues. V lost 3 bases, J lost 7 bases, and 11 bases lay in between. This chain's CDR3 is CASSAQLGEQYF. In DNA form, the CDR3 reads TGTGCCAGCAGCGCACAACTGGGTGAGCAGTACTTC.

The J gene is TRBJ2-5, the V gene TRBV6-4; D might be TRBD1 or TRBD2, each matching 5 bases. CDR3 length: 14 amino acids. CDR1 is MRHNA, CDR2 SNTAGT, per germline. V gave up 6 bases and J gave up 5 bases, with 16 bases separating them. The CDR3 sequence: CASSKPGPQETQYF. The CDR3 DNA sequence: TGTGCCAGCAGCAAGCCGGGACCGCAGGAGACCCAGTACTTC.

This chain links TRBV7-8 with TRBJ2-3, with 11 bases aligning to TRBD2. Per germline, CDR1 SGHVS and CDR2 FQNEAQ. This CDR3 region has 16 residues. V lost 4 bases, J lost 1 base, and 4 bases stayed unmatched. The CDR3 sequence is CASSSLLAGGTDTQYF. The DNA of the CDR3 is TGTGCCAGCAGCTCGTTACTAGCGGGGGGCACAGATACGCAGTATTTT.

The sample holds a few counts of this clonotype. This sequence joins TRBV7-2 and TRBJ1-3; maybe TRBD1 (5 bases). The V end was cut by 5 bases, the J end by 11 bases, with 16 bases between. The CDR3 has 13 amino acids. Germline CDR1 reads SGHTA; CDR2 reads FQGNSA. This chain's CDR3 is CASSGERGGSIYF. In nucleotides, the CDR3 is TGTGCCAGCAGCGGGGAGCGTGGGGGTTCCATATATTTT.

This clonotype was found many times. The rearrangement links TRBV3-1 to TRBJ2-1; no reliable D call. Germline V CDR1 and CDR2: LGHDT, YNNKEL (reference sequence). This CDR3 spans 12 amino acids. V was trimmed by 0 bases and J by 14 bases, leaving 11 bases between them. CDR3 in amino acids: CASSQDTDPEFF. The CDR3 nucleotides are TGTGCCAGCAGCCAAGATACGGACCCGGAGTTCTTC.

The chain has TRBV6-6 and TRBJ2-7; possibly TRBD1 or TRBD2 for D (7 bases each). This CDR3 contains 16 residues. The V and J ends lost 5 bases and 1 base respectively, with 18 bases between them. Germline values: CDR1 MNHNY, CDR2 SVGAGI (reference sequence). The CDR3 here is CASSPQGGASSYEQYF. The CDR3 DNA reads as TGTGCCAGCAGTCCTCAGGGGGGGGCCTCTTCCTACGAGCAGTACTTC.

The V and J genes are TRBV6-5 and TRBJ1-5, with TRBD1 as a possible D gene (6 bases). The CDR3 is made up of 16 amino acids. The germline V gene encodes CDR1 MNHEY and CDR2 SVGAGI. V was pared by 6 bases and J by 4 bases, with 19 bases between. The CDR3 loop is CASSRTAGAGNQPQHF. CDR3 DNA sequence: TGTGCCAGCAGCCGGACGGCGGGGGCTGGAAATCAGCCCCAGCATTTT.

The table lists this clonotype with a few counts. V gene TRBV2 combines with J gene TRBJ1-5; 7 bases are a match to TRBD1. The J segment lost 2 bases and the V segment lost 6 bases, leaving 7 bases of the junction unmatched. Germline lookup yields CDR1 SNHLY and CDR2 FYNNEI. This CDR3 is 15 amino acids long. For the CDR3, the DNA is TGTGCCAGCAGCGCCGGGACAGAACGCAATCAGCCCCAGCATTTT. It specifies CASSAGTERNQPQHF. Full variable domain (outside the CDR3, taken from reference TRBV2 and TRBJ1-5): EPEVTQTPSHQVTQMGQEVILRCVPISNHLYFYWYRQILGQKVEFLVSFYNNEISEKSEIFDDQFSVERPDGSNFTLKIRSTKLEDSAMYFCASSAGTERNQPQHFGDGTRLSIL.

The rearrangement links TRBV4-3 to TRBJ2-3; 8 bases are shared with TRBD2. In germline, CDR1 is LGHNA, CDR2 YSLEER. V lost 4 bases to trimming and J lost 1 base; unmatched junction nucleotides: 4. CDR3 length equals 15 residues. CDR3 residues: CASSLNSGGTDTQYF. The CDR3 DNA is TGCGCCAGCAGCCTAAATAGCGGGGGCACAGATACGCAGTATTTT.

This clonotype appeared a few times. In DNA, the CDR3 is TGTGCCACCAGTGAACATATCAGGGGAAGGGGGTACACTGAAGCTTTCTTT. Translation gives CATSEHIRGRGYTEAFF. The rearrangement uses TRBV24-1 and TRBJ1-1; D might be TRBD1 (6 bases). Trimming removed 4 bases at V and 3 bases at J, with 20 bases between. The CDR3 totals 17 residues. Germline V gene lookup returns CDR1 KGHDR and CDR2 SFDVKD.

This clonotype was counted many times. The chain employs TRBV7-8 and TRBJ2-1; TRBD1 agrees at 12 bases. Trimming at V came to 6 bases and at J to 3 bases, leaving 6 bases not matched to a gene. Germline CDR1 and CDR2: SGHVS and FQNEAQ. The CDR3 runs 16 residues. The chain's CDR3 is CASRGQGARVYNEQFF. In nucleotides, the CDR3 is TGTGCCAGCAGGGGACAGGGGGCGCGGGTCTACAATGAGCAGTTCTTC.

This chain links TRBV10-3 with TRBJ2-3, with TRBD2 matching 13 bases. Germline-derived CDR1 and CDR2 are ENHRY and SYGVKD. The CDR3 is 19 residues long. Unmatched junction bases numbered 6, after V lost 0 bases and J lost 0 bases. The CDR3 region is CAISESTSGGFTSTDTQYF. Written as DNA, the CDR3 is TGTGCCATCAGTGAGTCGACTAGCGGGGGGTTCACTAGCACAGATACGCAGTATTTT.

In this sample, this clonotype turned up many times. The V gene is TRBV6-4, the J gene TRBJ2-6; 7 nucleotides align to TRBD1. There are 19 residues in the CDR3. Losses at the gene ends were 0 bases for V and 0 bases for J; bases not matched to a gene: 8. Germline CDR1 reads MRHNA; CDR2 reads SNTAGT. This CDR3 reads CASSDSRDSGLSGANVLTF. CDR3 bases: TGTGCCAGCAGTGACTCGAGGGACAGCGGTCTCTCTGGGGCCAACGTCCTGACTTTC.

This clonotype came up many times. V gene TRBV12-3 or TRBV12-4 combines with J gene TRBJ1-5, with 9 positions matching TRBD1. The CDR3 length is 13 residues. V was pared by 5 bases and J by 7 bases, with 3 bases of the junction left unmatched. CDR3 coding DNA: TGTGCCAGCAGTCCGGGACAGGGACAGCCCCAGCATTTT. This codes for CASSPGQGQPQHF.

This chain links TRBV11-2 with TRBJ2-3; the match to TRBD2 covers 15 bases. The J segment lost 4 bases and the V segment lost 5 bases, leaving 7 bases of the junction unmatched. This CDR3 is 17 amino acids long. Germline V CDR1 and CDR2: SGHAT, FQNNGV. As DNA, the CDR3 is TGTGCCAGCAGCCGGACTAGCGGGGGGGCCTATCCAGATACGCAGTATTTT. The encoded protein is CASSRTSGGAYPDTQYF.

The chain joins TRBV21-1 to TRBJ1-5. TRBV21-1 is marked as a pseudogene. The CDR3 extends over 11 amino acids. CDR3 region: CASSNHQPQHF. For the CDR3, the DNA is TGTGCCAGCAGCAACCATCAGCCCCAGCATTTT.